Below are 17 T cell receptor beta chains sequenced from a single sample in a study of T-cell memory formation after mild COVID-19. TCRdb reprocessed the 5' RACE reads via MiXCR and lists one record per CDR3 protein. The repertoire holds hundreds of thousands of distinct CDR3 sequences, about 20% seen once, with roughly 8.3% in the top ten. Material for sequencing was PBMCs or a T cell subset sorted from them (not recorded which). These receptor sequences come from an adult woman who had mild COVID-19 (a few samples of this study predate the infection). Cell type and time point are not known.

J is TRBJ1-5 and V is TRBV24-1; 7 positions agree with TRBD1. The trim removed 4 bases at V and 0 bases at J, leaving 5 bases unmatched. In germline, CDR1 is KGHDR, CDR2 SFDVKD. This CDR3 spans 16 amino acids. The CDR3 coding sequence is TGTGCCACCAGTGACCATAGACAGGGTAGCAATCAGCCCCAGCATTTT. Amino acid sequence: CATSDHRQGSNQPQHF.

This chain connects TRBV27 to TRBJ2-3, with 7 bases lining up with TRBD1. Germline CDR1 reads MNHEY; CDR2 reads SMNVEV (reference sequence). The trim removed 5 bases at V and 0 bases at J, leaving 8 bases unmatched. CDR3 size: 16 residues. The CDR3 here is CASSAGTASSTDTQYF. As DNA, the CDR3 is TGTGCCAGCAGTGCCGGGACAGCTTCTAGCACAGATACGCAGTATTTT.

The rearrangement joins TRBV11-3 to TRBJ1-2, with 7 nucleotides matching TRBD1. Germline values: CDR1 SGHNT, CDR2 YENEEA. J gave up 4 bases and V 0 bases, and 8 bases lay outside the gene matches. This CDR3 contains 16 residues. The CDR3 bases are TGTGCCAGCAGCTTAGATGGACAGGAAAGTCCCTATGGCTACACCTTC. Encoded protein: CASSLDGQESPYGYTF.

This clonotype was seen a few times. The V and J genes are TRBV6-5 and TRBJ2-2; D is unclear. This CDR3 is 14 amino acids long. CDR1 MNHEY and CDR2 SVGAGI come from the germline V gene. Trimming took 8 bases from V and 0 from J, leaving 10 bases between them. As DNA, the CDR3 is TGTGCCAGCCAGGACCGCCCGAACACCGGGGAGCTGTTTTTT. This gives the protein CASQDRPNTGELFF.

This clonotype was seen a few times. This chain connects TRBV5-1 to TRBJ2-3; no reliable D call. The CDR3 extends over 14 amino acids. From germline, CDR1 is SGHRS and CDR2 YFSETQ. Trimming stripped 4 bases from V and 0 bases from J, with 9 bases between. The CDR3 protein is CASSVVESTDTQYF. In DNA, the CDR3 is TGCGCCAGCAGCGTCGTGGAGAGCACAGATACGCAGTATTTT.

This clonotype came up a few times. The chain links TRBV5-1 to TRBJ2-7, with 10 bases identical to TRBD1. Trimming at V came to 3 bases and at J to 4 bases, leaving 16 bases not matched to a gene. This CDR3 contains 18 residues. The germline CDR1 and CDR2 sequences are SGHRS and YFSETQ. The CDR3 loop is CASSSSQGPGQGLYEQYF. The CDR3 DNA follows: TGCGCCAGCAGCTCTTCCCAGGGTCCGGGACAGGGGTTATACGAGCAGTACTTC.

This sequence joins TRBV7-7 and TRBJ1-3; 7 nucleotides agree with TRBD1. The CDR3 length is 15 residues. Germline lookup yields CDR1 SSHAT and CDR2 FNYEAQ (reference sequence). Germline trimming cut 4 bases from V and 2 bases from J; bases unmatched to any gene: 5. CDR3 sequence reads: CASSSSDRPGNTIYF. CDR3 sequence (DNA): TGTGCCAGCAGCTCCTCGGACAGGCCTGGAAACACCATATATTTT.

J is TRBJ2-3 and V is TRBV24-1; the D gene is possibly TRBD2 (6 bases). Germline CDR1 KGHDR, CDR2 SFDVKD. V lost 10 bases and J 0 bases, leaving 19 bases between the germline ends. The CDR3 has 16 amino acids. CDR3 in DNA: TGTGCCACGGGGGGTAGTCCGTCACTTAGCACAGATACGCAGTATTTT. As protein: CATGGSPSLSTDTQYF.

This chain connects TRBV18 to TRBJ2-2; a possible D gene is TRBD1 (5 bases). V was cut by 0 bases and J by 6 bases, with 8 bases left in between. The V gene's germline CDR1 is KGHSH and CDR2 LQKENI. The length of the CDR3 is 14 residues. The CDR3, as DNA: TGTGCCAGCTCACCACCCCAGGGCGCCGGGGAGCTGTTTTTT. Translation gives CASSPPQGAGELFF.

This rearrangement joins TRBV5-4 to TRBJ2-3, with D perhaps being TRBD1 or TRBD2 (6 bases each). The length of the CDR3 is 16 residues. Germline V gives CDR1 SGHNT, CDR2 YYREEE (reference sequence). V shed 4 bases and J shed 0 bases, with 15 bases lying between them. CDR3 protein: CASSNKGGSSTDTQYF. CDR3 coding DNA: TGTGCCAGCAGCAACAAGGGGGGCTCTAGCACAGATACGCAGTATTTT.

This chain uses TRBV29-1 with TRBJ1-5, with 7 nucleotides matching TRBD1. The CDR3 spans 13 residues. Germline values: CDR1 SQVTM, CDR2 ANQGSEA. The V and J ends lost 7 bases and 3 bases, in that order; junction bases with no gene match: 6. CDR3 DNA sequence: TGCAGCGGGCAGACAGGGAACAATCAGCCCCAGCATTTT. Encoded protein: CSGQTGNNQPQHF.

This clonotype was recorded a few times. V usage is TRBV27 and J usage is TRBJ1-1; D not resolved. V gave up 2 bases and J gave up 1 base, with 20 bases separating them. The CDR3 sequence is 18 residues long. CDR1 is MNHEY and CDR2 is SMNVEV in the germline V gene (reference sequence). The CDR3 loop is CASSLARNAPAPNTEAFF. The CDR3 DNA reads as TGTGCCAGCAGTTTAGCGAGGAATGCCCCGGCCCCGAACACTGAAGCTTTCTTT.

The chain employs TRBV6-2 or TRBV6-3 and TRBJ2-5; D tentatively reads TRBD1 or TRBD2 (6 bases each). Per the germline V gene, CDR1 is MNHEY and CDR2 is SVGEGT. This CDR3 has 16 residues. V was pared by 2 bases and J by 4 bases, with 17 bases between. The DNA for the CDR3 is TGTGCCAGCAGTTACGGACGGGGGCGTTCCGGAGAGACCCAGTACTTC. This translates into CASSYGRGRSGETQYF.

The chain is built from TRBV12-3 or TRBV12-4 and TRBJ2-1; D uncertain. This CDR3 has 13 residues. V lost 5 bases and J 9 bases, leaving 14 bases between the germline ends. CDR3 residues: CASSTTTFREQFF. In nucleotides, the CDR3 is TGTGCCAGCAGTACCACCACATTTCGTGAGCAGTTCTTC.

The chain has TRBV28 and TRBJ2-5; weak D call: TRBD1 (5 bases). The CDR3 contains 14 residues. V was shortened by 3 bases and J by 2 bases, with 10 bases between the two germline ends. The V gene's germline CDR1 is MDHEN and CDR2 SYDVKM. In nucleotides, the CDR3 is TGTGCCAGCAGTTTCGCAGGGCGGCAAGAGACCCAGTACTTC. Its protein product is CASSFAGRQETQYF. The variable domain in full, completed from reference TRBV28 and TRBJ2-5, reads DVKVTQSSRYLVKRTGEKVFLECVQDMDHENMFWYRQDPGLGLRLIYFSYDVKMKEKGDIPEGYSVSREKKERFSLILESASTNQTSMYLCASSFAGRQETQYFGPGTRLLVL.

This chain uses TRBV6-2 or TRBV6-3 with TRBJ2-7, with unresolved D. This CDR3 is 13 amino acids long. The germline CDR1 and CDR2 sequences are MNHEY and SVGEGT. Trimming took 6 bases from V and 2 from J, leaving 11 bases between them. In DNA form, the CDR3 reads TGTGCCAGCAGCCCAGACGCAACCTACGAGCAGTACTTC. Translation gives CASSPDATYEQYF.

The J gene is TRBJ2-5, the V gene TRBV3-1, with D possibly matching TRBD2 (5 bases). Germline values: CDR1 LGHDT, CDR2 YNNKEL (reference sequence). The CDR3 sequence is 14 residues long. V lost 4 bases and J lost 1, with 10 bases in between. CDR3 sequence (DNA): TGTGCCAGCAGCCCAGAGGGTACCCAAGAGACCCAGTACTTC. Its translation is CASSPEGTQETQYF.